The next 14 T cell receptor beta chains were all read from a single sample in a study of T-cell memory formation after mild COVID-19. In TCRdb, the 5' RACE reads were re-called with MiXCR into one record per CDR3 protein. The sample comprises around 250,000 distinct CDR3 sequences, roughly 17% of which are singletons, and 20% to 25% rests with the top ten. The sequencing input was PBMCs or a T cell subset sorted from them (not recorded which). These receptors all stem from a man aged 18 to 30 who had mild COVID-19 (a few samples of this study predate the infection). Cell type and time point are not known.

The chain is built from TRBV6-6 and TRBJ1-2; 8 nucleotides line up with TRBD1. V gave up 11 bases and J gave up 4 bases; unmatched junction bases: 6. The germline V gene has CDR1 MNHNY and CDR2 SVGAGI (reference sequence). The CDR3 covers 12 residues. The CDR3 reads CAAGQGAYGYTF. CDR3 bases: TGTGCCGCTGGGCAGGGGGCCTATGGCTACACCTTC.

The rearrangement joins TRBV20-1 to TRBJ2-3, with 9 bases aligning to TRBD2. The CDR3 contains 15 residues. Trimming cost V 4 bases and J 1 base; bases outside gene matches: 6. Germline CDR1 is DFQATT and CDR2 is SNEGSKA (reference sequence). The CDR3: CSATNAGGGTDTQYF. For the CDR3, the DNA is TGCAGTGCTACCAACGCGGGGGGGGGCACAGATACGCAGTATTTT.

The CDR3 bases are TGTGCCAGTAGTATCTCTCAGGGCCGCTACGAGCAGTACTTC. Its protein is CASSISQGRYEQYF. The V gene is TRBV19, the J gene TRBJ2-7; D might be TRBD1 (5 bases). The CDR3 contains 14 residues. CDR1 and CDR2 from the germline V gene are LNHDA and SQIVND (reference sequence). Trimming cost V 3 bases and J 3 bases, with 12 bases left between them.

This clonotype was observed a few times. The CDR3 nucleotides are TGCGCCAGCAGCCCAATCGGTGCTAGCACAGATACGCAGTATTTT. Encoded protein: CASSPIGASTDTQYF. The chain employs TRBV4-3 and TRBJ2-3, with unresolved D. The CDR3 spans 15 residues. Trimming took 4 bases from V and 0 from J, leaving 11 bases between them. In germline, CDR1 is LGHNA, CDR2 YSLEER.

The chain has TRBV29-1 and TRBJ2-5; unclear D gene. This CDR3 is 12 amino acids long. Germline loops: CDR1 SQVTM, CDR2 ANQGSEA. Between the trimmed V and J ends, which lost 1 base and 5 bases, there was a span of 8 bases. The CDR3 here is CSVEGDTETQYF. The DNA for the CDR3 is TGCAGCGTTGAAGGTGACACGGAGACCCAGTACTTC.

The V gene is TRBV5-5, the J gene TRBJ1-4; possibly TRBD1 for D (5 bases). Trimming removed 4 bases at V and 10 bases at J, with 26 bases between. The CDR3 has 17 amino acids. CDR1 and CDR2 (germline): SGHKS, YYEKEE (reference sequence). As DNA, the CDR3 is TGTGCCAGCAGCCGACCGAACACCGGGACCCACGGGGGAAAACTGTTTTTT. Protein sequence: CASSRPNTGTHGGKLFF.

The J gene is TRBJ1-2, the V gene TRBV20-1; D is uncertain. This CDR3 is built from 12 residues. Germline V gene data show CDR1 as DFQATT and CDR2 as SNEGSKA (reference sequence). V was shortened by 1 base and J by 4 bases, with 7 bases between the two germline ends. CDR3 loop: CSARGTAYGYTF. Written as DNA, the CDR3 is TGCAGTGCTAGAGGGACGGCCTATGGCTACACCTTC.

The V and J genes are TRBV12-5 and TRBJ2-3; D is perhaps TRBD2 (5 bases). The length of the CDR3 is 13 residues. Trimming pared 2 bases from V and 7 bases from J, leaving 10 bases between. Per germline, CDR1 LGHNT and CDR2 FRNRAP. CDR3 protein: CASGLWTRNTQYF. The CDR3 coding sequence is TGTGCTAGTGGTTTGTGGACTCGTAATACGCAGTATTTT.

This clonotype was observed a handful of times. The rearrangement links TRBV12-3 or TRBV12-4 to TRBJ2-1, with TRBD2 matching 9 bases. The junction had 8 bases not matched to a gene; V was cut back by 5 bases and J by 6 bases. The CDR3 has 15 amino acids. CDR3 in DNA: TGTGCCAGCAGTGAGGGACTAGCCACTTTCAATGAGCAGTTCTTC. It translates to CASSEGLATFNEQFF.

This chain connects TRBV20-1 to TRBJ1-1, with no clear D. Germline V CDR1 and CDR2: DFQATT, SNEGSKA (reference sequence). The CDR3 consists of 11 residues. Trimming cost V 3 bases and J 7 bases, with 9 bases left between them. Written as DNA, the CDR3 is TGCAGTGCTAGTAAGCGGAGTGAAGCTTTCTTT. Its protein is CSASKRSEAFF.

This chain uses TRBV12-3 or TRBV12-4 with TRBJ2-7; a weak D match, TRBD1 (6 bases). The CDR3 is 14 amino acids. Trimming left V 1 base short and J 2 bases short, with 9 bases between. For the CDR3, the DNA is TGTGCCAGCAGTTTAGGGCAGGGGACCTACGAGCAGTACTTC. Its translation is CASSLGQGTYEQYF.

The chain uses TRBV5-1 and TRBJ1-1; 7 nucleotides line up with TRBD1. This CDR3 is 15 amino acids long. Trimming at V came to 4 bases and at J to 2 bases, leaving 8 bases not matched to a gene. Germline V CDR1 and CDR2: SGHRS, YFSETQ. CDR3 sequence: CASSTEGAFNTEAFF. CDR3 nucleotides: TGCGCCAGCAGCACGGAGGGGGCGTTTAACACTGAAGCTTTCTTT.

As regards this clonotype: A junction boundary mismatches the germline segment, possibly from a read error. The V and J genes are TRBV5-1 and TRBJ1-6; 7 bases are a match to TRBD1. CDR1 is SGHRS and CDR2 is YFSETQ in the germline V gene. The CDR3 extends over 15 amino acids. The CDR3 nucleotides are TGCGCCAGCAGCTTGAAGGGGGCTTCGGATTCACCACTCCACTTT. Translation gives CASSLKGASDSPLHF.

In this sample, this clonotype turned up a few times. The J gene is TRBJ2-7, the V gene TRBV7-9; D not resolved. The length of the CDR3 is 13 residues. V dropped 1 base and J dropped 4 bases, with 8 bases sitting between them. Germline V lookup: CDR1 SEHNR, CDR2 FQNEAQ (reference sequence). CDR3 loop: CASSLGPEYEQYV. CDR3 in DNA: TGTGCCAGCAGCTTAGGACCAGAGTACGAGCAGTACGTC.